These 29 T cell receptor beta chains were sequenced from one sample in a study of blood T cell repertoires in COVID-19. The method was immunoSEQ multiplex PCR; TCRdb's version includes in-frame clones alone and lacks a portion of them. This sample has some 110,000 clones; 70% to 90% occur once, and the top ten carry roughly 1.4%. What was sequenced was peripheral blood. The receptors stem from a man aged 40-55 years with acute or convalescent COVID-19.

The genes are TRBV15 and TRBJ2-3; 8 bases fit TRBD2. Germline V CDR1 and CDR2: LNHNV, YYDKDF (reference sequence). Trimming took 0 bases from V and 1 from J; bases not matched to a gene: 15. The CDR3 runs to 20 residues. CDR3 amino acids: CATSRDHLQRGKWGTDTQYF. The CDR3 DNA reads TGTGCCACCAGCAGAGATCATCTCCAGCGGGGGAAGTGGGGCACAGATACGCAGTATTTT.

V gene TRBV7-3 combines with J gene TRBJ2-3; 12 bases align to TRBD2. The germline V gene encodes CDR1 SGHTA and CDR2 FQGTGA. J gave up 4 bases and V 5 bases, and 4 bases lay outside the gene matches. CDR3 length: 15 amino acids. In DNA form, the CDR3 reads TGTGCCAGCAGCCCGACTAGCGGGGGCCCAGATACGCAGTATTTT. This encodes CASSPTSGGPDTQYF.

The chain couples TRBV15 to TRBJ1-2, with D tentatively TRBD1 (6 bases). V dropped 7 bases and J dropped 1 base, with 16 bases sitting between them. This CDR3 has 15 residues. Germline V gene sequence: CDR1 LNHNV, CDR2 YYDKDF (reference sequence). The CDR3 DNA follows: TGTGCCACCAAGGGACACTCTACCGGTAACTATGGCTACACCTTC. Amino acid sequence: CATKGHSTGNYGYTF.

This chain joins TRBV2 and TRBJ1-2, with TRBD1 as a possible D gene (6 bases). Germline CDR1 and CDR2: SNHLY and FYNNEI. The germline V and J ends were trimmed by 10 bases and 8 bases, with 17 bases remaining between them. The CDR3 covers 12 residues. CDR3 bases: TGTGCCACCCGATCGGGGGGACAAGGCTACACCTTC. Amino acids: CATRSGGQGYTF.

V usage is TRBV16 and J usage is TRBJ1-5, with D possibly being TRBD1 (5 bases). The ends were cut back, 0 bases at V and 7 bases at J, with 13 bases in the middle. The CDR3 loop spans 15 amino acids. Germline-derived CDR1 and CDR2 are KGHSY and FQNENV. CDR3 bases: TGTGCCAGCAGCCAATCGCCAGGGTCTGGCCAGCCCCAGCATTTT. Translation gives CASSQSPGSGQPQHF.

CDR3 residues: CASSLTGRMNTEAFF. For the CDR3, the DNA is TGTGCCAGCAGCCTGACAGGGAGGATGAACACTGAAGCTTTCTTT. The chain is built from TRBV7-2 and TRBJ1-1; TRBD1 aligns across 7 bases. This CDR3 has 15 residues. Trimming removed 5 bases from V and 0 bases from J; junction bases left unmatched: 6. CDR1 and CDR2 (germline): SGHTA, FQGNSA.

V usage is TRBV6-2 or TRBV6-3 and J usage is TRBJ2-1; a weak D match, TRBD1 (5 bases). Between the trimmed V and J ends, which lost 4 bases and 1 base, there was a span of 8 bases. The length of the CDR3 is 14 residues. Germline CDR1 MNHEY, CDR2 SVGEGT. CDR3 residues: CASSSYRSYNEQFF. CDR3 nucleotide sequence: TGTGCCAGCAGTTCGTACAGGTCCTACAATGAGCAGTTCTTC.

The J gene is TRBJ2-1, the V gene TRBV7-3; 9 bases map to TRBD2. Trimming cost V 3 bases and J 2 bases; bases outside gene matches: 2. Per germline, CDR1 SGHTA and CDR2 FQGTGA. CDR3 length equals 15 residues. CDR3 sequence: CASSFLAGAYNEQFF. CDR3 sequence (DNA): TGTGCCAGCAGCTTCTTAGCGGGAGCCTACAATGAGCAGTTCTTC.

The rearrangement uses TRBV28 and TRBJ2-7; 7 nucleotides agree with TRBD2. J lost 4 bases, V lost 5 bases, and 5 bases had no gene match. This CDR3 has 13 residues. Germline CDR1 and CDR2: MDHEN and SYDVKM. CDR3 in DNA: TGTGCCAGCAGTGGACTAGGATTGTACGAGCAGTACTTC. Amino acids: CASSGLGLYEQYF.

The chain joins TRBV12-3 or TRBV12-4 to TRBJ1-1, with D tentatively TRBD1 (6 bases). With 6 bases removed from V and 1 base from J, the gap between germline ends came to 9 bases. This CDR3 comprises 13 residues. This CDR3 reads CASRGDKNTEAFF. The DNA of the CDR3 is TGTGCCAGCAGGGGGGACAAGAACACTGAAGCTTTCTTT.

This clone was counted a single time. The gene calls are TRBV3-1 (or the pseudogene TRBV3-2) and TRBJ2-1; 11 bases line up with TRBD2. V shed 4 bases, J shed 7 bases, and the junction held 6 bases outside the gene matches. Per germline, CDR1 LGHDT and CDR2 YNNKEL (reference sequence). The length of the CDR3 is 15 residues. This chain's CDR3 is CASSPLAGGQNEQFF. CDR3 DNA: TGTGCCAGCAGCCCGTTAGCGGGAGGGCAGAATGAGCAGTTCTTC.

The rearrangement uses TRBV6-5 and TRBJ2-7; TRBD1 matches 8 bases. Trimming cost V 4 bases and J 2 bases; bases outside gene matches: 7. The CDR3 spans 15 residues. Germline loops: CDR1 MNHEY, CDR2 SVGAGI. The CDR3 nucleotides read TGTGCCAGCAGTTCCCCGGGACAGGCGACCTACGAGCAGTACTTC. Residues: CASSSPGQATYEQYF.

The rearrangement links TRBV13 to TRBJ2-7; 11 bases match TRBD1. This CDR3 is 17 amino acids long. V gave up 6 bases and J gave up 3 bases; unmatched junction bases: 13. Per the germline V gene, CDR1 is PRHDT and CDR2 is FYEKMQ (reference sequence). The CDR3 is CASSSFHGQGANYEQYF. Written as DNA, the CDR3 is TGTGCCAGCAGTTCCTTCCATGGACAGGGGGCAAACTACGAGCAGTACTTC.

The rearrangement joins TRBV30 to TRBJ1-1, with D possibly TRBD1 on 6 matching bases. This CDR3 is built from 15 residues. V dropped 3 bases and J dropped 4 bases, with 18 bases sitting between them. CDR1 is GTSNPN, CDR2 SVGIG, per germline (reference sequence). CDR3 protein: CAWSRGGRGGTEAFF. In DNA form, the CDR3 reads TGTGCCTGGAGCCGGGGGGGCAGGGGTGGCACTGAAGCTTTCTTT.

Written as DNA, the CDR3 is TGTGCCAGCAGCTTAGGACAGGGGATCGAAAAACTGTTTTTT. Residues: CASSLGQGIEKLFF. This rearrangement joins TRBV7-9 to TRBJ1-4; 8 bases map to TRBD1. Trimming cost V 1 base and J 8 bases; bases outside gene matches: 3. From germline, CDR1 is SEHNR and CDR2 FQNEAQ (reference sequence). CDR3 length: 14 amino acids.

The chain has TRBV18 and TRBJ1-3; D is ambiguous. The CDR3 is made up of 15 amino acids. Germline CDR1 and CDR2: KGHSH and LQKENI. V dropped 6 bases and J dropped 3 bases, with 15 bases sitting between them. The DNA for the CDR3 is TGTGCCAGCTCCGAGGGAGGACCGCTTGGAAACACCATATATTTT. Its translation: CASSEGGPLGNTIYF.

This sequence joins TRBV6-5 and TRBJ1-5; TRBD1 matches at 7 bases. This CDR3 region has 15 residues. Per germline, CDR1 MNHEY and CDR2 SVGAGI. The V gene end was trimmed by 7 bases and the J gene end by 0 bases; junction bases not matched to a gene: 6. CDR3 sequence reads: CASNTGAFSNQPQHF. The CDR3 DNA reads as TGTGCCAGCAACACAGGGGCCTTTAGCAATCAGCCCCAGCATTTT.

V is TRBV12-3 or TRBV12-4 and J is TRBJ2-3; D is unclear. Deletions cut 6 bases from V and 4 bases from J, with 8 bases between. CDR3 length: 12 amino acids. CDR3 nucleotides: TGTGCCAGCAGCTACGTTCCAGATACGCAGTATTTT. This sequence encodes CASSYVPDTQYF.

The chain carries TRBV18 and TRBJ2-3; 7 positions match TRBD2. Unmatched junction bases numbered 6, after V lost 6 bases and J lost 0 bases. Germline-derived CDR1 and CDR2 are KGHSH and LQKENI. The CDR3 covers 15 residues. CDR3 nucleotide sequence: TGTGCCAGCTCCTCCTATAGCGGGAGCACAGATACGCAGTATTTT. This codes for CASSSYSGSTDTQYF.

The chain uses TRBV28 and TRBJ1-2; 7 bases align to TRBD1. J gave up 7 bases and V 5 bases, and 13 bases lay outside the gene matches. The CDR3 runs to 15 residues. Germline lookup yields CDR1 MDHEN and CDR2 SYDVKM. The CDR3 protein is CASSPLDRERSGYTF. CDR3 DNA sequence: TGTGCCAGCAGTCCCCTAGACAGGGAGAGGTCTGGCTACACCTTC.

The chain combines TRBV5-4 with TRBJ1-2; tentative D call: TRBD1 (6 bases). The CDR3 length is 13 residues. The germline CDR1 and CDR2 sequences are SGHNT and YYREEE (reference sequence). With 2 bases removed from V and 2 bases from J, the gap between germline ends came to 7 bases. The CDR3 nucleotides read TGTGCCAGCAGCTTCAGGGGAAACTATGGCTACACCTTC. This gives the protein CASSFRGNYGYTF.

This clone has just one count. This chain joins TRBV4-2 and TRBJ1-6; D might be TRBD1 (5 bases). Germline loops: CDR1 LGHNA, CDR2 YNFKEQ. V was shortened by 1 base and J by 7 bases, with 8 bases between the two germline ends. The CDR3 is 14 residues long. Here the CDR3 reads CASSQGQQNSPLHF. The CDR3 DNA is TGTGCCAGCAGCCAAGGACAGCAGAATTCACCCCTCCACTTT.

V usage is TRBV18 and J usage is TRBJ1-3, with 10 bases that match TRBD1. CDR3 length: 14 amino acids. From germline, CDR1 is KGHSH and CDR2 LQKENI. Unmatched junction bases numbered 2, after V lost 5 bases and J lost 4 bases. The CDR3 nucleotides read TGTGCCAGCTCATGGGACAGGGGAGGAAACACCATATATTTT. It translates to CASSWDRGGNTIYF.

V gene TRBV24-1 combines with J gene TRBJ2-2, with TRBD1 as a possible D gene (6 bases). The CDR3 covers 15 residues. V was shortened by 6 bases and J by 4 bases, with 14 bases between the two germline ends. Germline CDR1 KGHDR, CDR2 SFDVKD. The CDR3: CATSPEDRVTGELFF. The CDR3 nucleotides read TGTGCCACCAGTCCGGAGGACAGAGTCACCGGGGAGCTGTTTTTT.

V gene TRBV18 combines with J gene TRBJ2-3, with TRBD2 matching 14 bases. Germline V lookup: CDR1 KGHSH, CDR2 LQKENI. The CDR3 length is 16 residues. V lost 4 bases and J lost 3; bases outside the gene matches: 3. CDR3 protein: CASSLRTSGGTDTQYF. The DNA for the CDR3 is TGTGCCAGCTCACTCAGGACTAGCGGGGGGACAGATACGCAGTATTTT.

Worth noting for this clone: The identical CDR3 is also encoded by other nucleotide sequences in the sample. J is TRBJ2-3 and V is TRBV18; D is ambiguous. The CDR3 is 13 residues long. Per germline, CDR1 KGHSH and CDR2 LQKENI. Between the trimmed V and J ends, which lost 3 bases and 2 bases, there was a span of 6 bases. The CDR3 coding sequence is TGTGCCAGCTCACCCCCTTCCACAGATACGCAGTATTTT. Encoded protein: CASSPPSTDTQYF.

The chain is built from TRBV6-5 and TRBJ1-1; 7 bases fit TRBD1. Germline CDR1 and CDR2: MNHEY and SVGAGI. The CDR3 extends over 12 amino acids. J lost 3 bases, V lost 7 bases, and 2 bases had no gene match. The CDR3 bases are TGTGCCAGCACCAGGGGGGACACTGAAGCTTTCTTT. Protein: CASTRGDTEAFF.

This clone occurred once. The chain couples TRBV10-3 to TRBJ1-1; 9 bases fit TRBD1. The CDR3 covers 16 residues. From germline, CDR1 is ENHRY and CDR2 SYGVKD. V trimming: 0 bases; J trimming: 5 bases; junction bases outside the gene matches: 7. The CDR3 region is CAISESLQGAWTEAFF. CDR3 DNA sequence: TGTGCCATCAGTGAGTCCCTACAGGGGGCTTGGACTGAAGCTTTCTTT.

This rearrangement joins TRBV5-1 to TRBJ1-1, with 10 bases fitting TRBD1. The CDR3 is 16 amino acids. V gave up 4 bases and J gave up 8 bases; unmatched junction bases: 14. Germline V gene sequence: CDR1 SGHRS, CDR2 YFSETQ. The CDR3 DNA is TGCGCCAGCAGCCCCAGGACAGGGGGGGATCGGACCGAAGCTTTCTTT. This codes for CASSPRTGGDRTEAFF.